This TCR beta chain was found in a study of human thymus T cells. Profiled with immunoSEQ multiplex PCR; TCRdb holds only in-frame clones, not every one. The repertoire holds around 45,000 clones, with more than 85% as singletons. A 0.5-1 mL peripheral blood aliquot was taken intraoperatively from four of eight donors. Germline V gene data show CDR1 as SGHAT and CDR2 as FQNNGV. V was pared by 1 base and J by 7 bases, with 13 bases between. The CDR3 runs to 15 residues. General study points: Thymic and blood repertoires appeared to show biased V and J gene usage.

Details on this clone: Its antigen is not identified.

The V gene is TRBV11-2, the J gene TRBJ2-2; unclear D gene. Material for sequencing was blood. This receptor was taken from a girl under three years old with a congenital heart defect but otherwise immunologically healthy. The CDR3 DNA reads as TGTGCCAGCAGCTTAGCCCCCGGTTGGGGCGGGGAGCTGTTTTTT. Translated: CASSLAPGWGGELFF. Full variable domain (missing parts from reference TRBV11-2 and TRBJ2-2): EAGVAQSPRYKIIEKRQSVAFWCNPISGHATLYWYQQILGQGPKLLIQFQNNGVVDDSQLPKDRFSAERLKGVDSTLKIQPAKLEDSAVYLCASSLAPGWGGELFFGEGSRLTVL.